These T cell receptor beta chains were read from a single sample in a study of blood T cell repertoires in COVID-19. This table comes from immunoSEQ multiplex PCR, and its TCRdb copy is limited to in-frame clones, with some not included. The sample shows about 190,000 clones, roughly 90% of them seen only once. The sequencing input was peripheral blood. Receptor source: a man over 45 with acute or convalescent COVID-19. The conserved cysteine and the conserved F or W are not part of the CDR3 here. Each record gives: V gene, J gene, CDR3 protein.

v_call: TRBV2
j_call: TRBJ1-5
cdr3_aa: ASSDDGRSNQPQH

v_call: TRBV19
j_call: TRBJ1-4
cdr3_aa: ASSIGRRRLDEKLF

v_call: TRBV3-1/TRBV3-2
j_call: TRBJ2-7
cdr3_aa: ASSHAPGTADYEQY

v_call: TRBV28
j_call: TRBJ1-1
cdr3_aa: ASSPLWGSGTEAF

v_call: TRBV9
j_call: TRBJ1-2
cdr3_aa: ASSVEDKVYGYT

v_call: TRBV7-9
j_call: TRBJ1-2
cdr3_aa: ASSLKQGNYGYT

v_call: TRBV4-1
j_call: TRBJ2-3
cdr3_aa: ASSPQGQASTDTQY

v_call: TRBV7-2
j_call: TRBJ2-1
cdr3_aa: ASSLDRGSYNEQF

v_call: TRBV12-3/TRBV12-4
j_call: TRBJ2-2
cdr3_aa: ATRAVNTGELF

v_call: TRBV19
j_call: TRBJ2-2
cdr3_aa: ASSFRGTGELF

v_call: TRBV28
j_call: TRBJ2-2
cdr3_aa: ASSSGPNTGELF